Shown below are 19 T cell receptor beta chains from a single sample sequenced in a study of T cell responses to AZD1222 COVID-19 vaccine. Sequencing used immunoSEQ multiplex PCR; TCRdb keeps in-frame clones, though not all of them. This repertoire shows about 190,000 clones, around 94% found once; its top ten account for 1% to 1.5%. The specimen was peripheral blood, collected on day 0 of AZD1222 vaccination. The receptors derive from an adult in good health.

The chain joins TRBV5-1 to TRBJ1-2; TRBD1 matches at 7 bases. V shed 3 bases and J 2 bases; nucleotides not matched to a gene: 1. This CDR3 region has 13 residues. Germline loops: CDR1 SGHRS, CDR2 YFSETQ. CDR3 sequence (DNA): TGCGCCAGCAGCTCAGGGGGGAACTATGGCTACACCTTC. Translation: CASSSGGNYGYTF.

This sequence joins TRBV18 and TRBJ2-1; the D gene is possibly TRBD2 (5 bases). With 3 bases removed from V and 1 base from J, the gap between germline ends came to 7 bases. Germline CDR1 is KGHSH and CDR2 is LQKENI. The CDR3 loop spans 14 amino acids. The CDR3 nucleotides are TGTGCCAGCTCACCTGGCGGGTCCTACAATGAGCAGTTCTTC. This gives the protein CASSPGGSYNEQFF.

This chain uses TRBV20-1 with TRBJ1-5, with D possibly TRBD1 on 5 matching bases. Germline CDR1 DFQATT, CDR2 SNEGSKA (reference sequence). V was trimmed by 3 bases and J by 4 bases, leaving 10 bases between them. The CDR3 consists of 13 residues. The chain's CDR3 is CSASSTANQPQHF. CDR3 in DNA: TGCAGTGCTAGTTCGACAGCGAATCAGCCCCAGCATTTT.

This clone appeared once. The junction and the germline gene differ at one end; a read error may be behind it. This sequence joins TRBV5-6 and TRBJ2-7, with TRBD2 identical over 9 bases. The germline gives CDR1 SGHDT, CDR2 YYEEEE. The CDR3 totals 14 residues. The CDR3 nucleotides read TGTGCCAGCAGCGGGGGGACTAGCTCCTTCGAGCAGTACTTC. It translates to CASSGGTSSFEQYF.

This chain uses TRBV4-1 with TRBJ2-3, with D maybe TRBD2 (7 bases). This CDR3 contains 16 residues. Germline CDR1 reads MGHRA; CDR2 reads YSYEKL. V was pared by 4 bases and J by 4 bases, with 18 bases between. CDR3 DNA: TGCGCCAGCAGCCCCCGAGGAGGGGGGGCGCCAGATACGCAGTATTTT. Translated, it gives CASSPRGGGAPDTQYF.

This rearrangement joins TRBV6-2 or TRBV6-3 to TRBJ1-1; TRBD1 might be the D (5 bases). Trimming took 2 bases from V and 5 from J, leaving 15 bases between them. Germline loops: CDR1 MNHEY, CDR2 SVGEGT. The CDR3 runs 15 residues. The CDR3 reads CASSYPAGQRTEAFF. CDR3 DNA sequence: TGTGCCAGCAGTTACCCTGCAGGGCAAAGGACTGAAGCTTTCTTT.

This clone appeared a single time. The rearrangement links TRBV6-1 to TRBJ2-5; a weak D match, TRBD1 (6 bases). The CDR3 length is 17 residues. Between the trimmed V and J ends, which lost 4 bases and 5 bases, there was a span of 23 bases. Germline CDR1 MNHNS, CDR2 SASEGT. The CDR3 sequence is CASSARGPQGESETQYF. CDR3 coding DNA: TGTGCCAGCAGTGCGAGAGGGCCACAGGGAGAATCGGAGACCCAGTACTTC.

The V gene is TRBV7-9, the J gene TRBJ1-5; the D gene is possibly TRBD1 (5 bases). This CDR3 region has 14 residues. The germline V gene has CDR1 SEHNR and CDR2 FQNEAQ (reference sequence). V gave up 3 bases and J gave up 6 bases, with 12 bases separating them. CDR3: CASSFGGGGQPQHF. The CDR3 bases are TGTGCCAGCAGCTTTGGGGGTGGGGGTCAGCCCCAGCATTTT.

This chain links TRBV7-2 with TRBJ2-3; D tentatively reads TRBD1 or TRBD2 (5 bases each). The CDR3 covers 14 residues. The germline V gene has CDR1 SGHTA and CDR2 FQGNSA. V was clipped by 1 base and J by 3 bases, with 8 bases between them. CDR3 in DNA: TGTGCCAGCAGCTTAGATGGGGGTACAGATACGCAGTATTTT. Translated: CASSLDGGTDTQYF. Drawing the rest from reference TRBV7-2 and TRBJ2-3, the complete variable domain is GAGVSQSPSNKVTEKGKDVELRCDPISGHTALYWYRQSLGQGLEFLIYFQGNSAPDKSGLPSDRFSAERTGGSVSTLTIQRTQQEDSAVYLCASSLDGGTDTQYFGPGTRLTVL.

This chain joins TRBV27 and TRBJ2-7, with a possible D match to TRBD2 (5 bases). The CDR3 sequence is 16 residues long. V lost 5 bases and J 4 bases, leaving 21 bases between the germline ends. Germline V gene data show CDR1 as MNHEY and CDR2 as SMNVEV (reference sequence). CDR3 protein: CASSRGPVVLNYEQYF. As DNA, the CDR3 is TGTGCCAGCAGTCGGGGTCCCGTCGTCCTAAATTACGAGCAGTACTTC.

For the CDR3, the DNA is TGTGCCAGCAGTTACTCGAAGATACAAGAGACCCAGTACTTC. Protein product: CASSYSKIQETQYF. This rearrangement joins TRBV6-6 to TRBJ2-5, with D unresolved. CDR1 and CDR2 from the germline V gene are MNHNY and SVGAGI (reference sequence). This CDR3 comprises 14 residues. The V gene lost 0 bases and the J gene lost 2 bases, with 7 bases spanning the gap.

The chain combines TRBV19 with TRBJ1-5; 7 bases match TRBD1. This CDR3 is built from 17 residues. The junction had 11 bases not matched to a gene; V was cut back by 2 bases and J by 4 bases. Germline V gene data show CDR1 as LNHDA and CDR2 as SQIVND (reference sequence). CDR3 sequence: CASSIPPETGWNQPQHF. The CDR3 DNA is TGTGCCAGTAGTATACCCCCTGAGACAGGGTGGAATCAGCCCCAGCATTTT.

V is TRBV3-1 (or the pseudogene TRBV3-2) and J is TRBJ1-5; D is uncertain. V lost 0 bases and J 4 bases, leaving 4 bases between the germline ends. The CDR3 is made up of 13 amino acids. The germline V gene encodes CDR1 LGHDT and CDR2 YNNKEL (reference sequence). CDR3 DNA sequence: TGTGCCAGCAGCCAAGACGAGAATCAGCCCCAGCATTTT. Translating it yields CASSQDENQPQHF.

This rearrangement joins TRBV7-6 to TRBJ1-4, with a possible D match to TRBD1 (5 bases). Germline CDR1 reads SGHVS; CDR2 reads FNYEAQ. The V and J ends lost 1 base and 3 bases respectively, with 9 bases between them. The CDR3 consists of 15 residues. Written as DNA, the CDR3 is TGTGCCAGCAGCTTAGAGGGGCTGCCTAATGAAAAACTGTTTTTT. Protein sequence: CASSLEGLPNEKLFF.

CDR3 DNA sequence: TGTGCCAGCTCGCCCGTCCGGGGAGACCAGCCCCAGCATTTT. This encodes CASSPVRGDQPQHF. The chain joins TRBV18 to TRBJ1-5; no firm D call. The germline V gene encodes CDR1 KGHSH and CDR2 LQKENI. CDR3 size: 14 residues. V lost 6 bases and J 7 bases, leaving 16 bases between the germline ends. The whole variable domain, filled in from reference TRBV18 and TRBJ1-5, reads NAGVMQNPRHLVRRRGQEARLRCSPMKGHSHVYWYRQLPEEGLKFMVYLQKENIIDESGMPKERFSAEFPKEGPSILRIQQVVRGDSAAYFCASSPVRGDQPQHFGDGTRLSIL.

The chain carries TRBV9 and TRBJ1-3; D is unresolved. V lost 0 bases and J 1 base, leaving 11 bases between the germline ends. The CDR3 has 16 amino acids. Germline CDR1 is SGDLS and CDR2 is YYNGEE. The CDR3 sequence: CASSVARSESGNTIYF. CDR3 nucleotides: TGTGCCAGCAGCGTAGCCCGCAGTGAGTCTGGAAACACCATATATTTT.

In its sample, this clone was seen once. The gene calls are TRBV6-2 or TRBV6-3 and TRBJ2-5; tentative D call: TRBD2 (7 bases). The germline V gene has CDR1 MNHEY and CDR2 SVGEGT. V gave up 0 bases and J gave up 5 bases, with 13 bases separating them. CDR3 size: 15 residues. Written as DNA, the CDR3 is TGTGCCAGCAGTTACTCGGGCGGGGGCTGGGAGACCCAGTACTTC. As protein: CASSYSGGGWETQYF.

V usage is TRBV2 and J usage is TRBJ2-3, with D tentatively TRBD2 (7 bases). Germline assignment: CDR1 SNHLY and CDR2 FYNNEI. Trimming removed 6 bases from V and 2 bases from J, with 12 bases in between. CDR3 length equals 14 residues. This chain's CDR3 is CASSLGGHTDTQYF. The CDR3 nucleotides read TGTGCCAGCAGCCTCGGGGGGCACACAGATACGCAGTATTTT.

The rearrangement uses TRBV7-2 and TRBJ2-5; no firm D call. This CDR3 is built from 12 residues. CDR1 and CDR2 (germline): SGHTA, FQGNSA. V was shortened by 4 bases and J by 5 bases, with 8 bases between the two germline ends. The CDR3 is CASSSNMETQYF. DNA of the CDR3: TGTGCCAGCAGCTCCAACATGGAGACCCAGTACTTC. Full variable domain (rest looked up from reference TRBV7-2 and TRBJ2-5): GAGVSQSPSNKVTEKGKDVELRCDPISGHTALYWYRQSLGQGLEFLIYFQGNSAPDKSGLPSDRFSAERTGGSVSTLTIQRTQQEDSAVYLCASSSNMETQYFGPGTRLLVL.